This T cell receptor beta chain appears in the sequencing data of a study of CD8 T cells in ankylosing spondylitis. Study-level findings and limits: What appeared characteristic of ankylosing spondylitis blood was a TCR beta motif of eight highly homologous variants. From matched ankylosing spondylitis synovial fluid, disease-linked clones were reportedly recovered at significantly enriched levels. Relatively rare in peripheral blood, disease-linked clones were also CD8+. Earlier literature documents some of the motif variants in reactive arthritis synovial fluid and blood.

This clonotype was counted at least ten times. The target antigen is unknown. Germline CDR1 and CDR2: DFQATT and SNEGSKA (reference sequence). V gave up 5 bases and J gave up 4 bases, with 10 bases separating them. The CDR3 consists of 12 residues. The TCR beta libraries were generated through quantitative 5'-RACE incorporating molecular barcodes. One entry per CDR3 protein, called by TCRdb with MiXCR from the 5' RACE reads. The table records hundreds of thousands of distinct CDR3 sequences, 12% of them present only once. This chain connects TRBV20-1 to TRBJ2-3, with a tentative D call TRBD2 (5 bases). This receptor was identified in a male donor with ankylosing spondylitis. Sequencing used blood, either unsorted or a sorted T cell fraction (not recorded which). The CDR3 spells CSARERADTQYF. DNA of the CDR3: TGCAGTGCTCGGGAAAGGGCAGATACGCAGTATTTT.